This is a list of T cell receptor beta chains from one sample in a study of vaccination effects on CD4 cells after COVID-19. Clones were sequenced by immunoSEQ multiplex PCR, and TCRdb holds only the in-frame ones, with some missing. Of around 49,000 clones in the sample, approximately 77% were seen once. Their target antigens are unknown. This specimen was CD4+ T cells from PBMCs cultured with a peptide pool, taken before COVID-19 vaccination. The receptors shown here come from a human donor who had a prior SARS-CoV-2 infection. The CDR3 runs from the conserved cysteine through the conserved F or W. Fields, in order: V gene, CDR3 protein.

>TRBV11-3
CASGMVSGANVLTF
>TRBV18
CASSPFHPRNTEAFF
>TRBV5-1
CASSFSYRETQYF
>TRBV11-2
CASRTSGQETQYF
>TRBV5-6
CASSFGTENSPLHF
>TRBV7-9
CASSYQGAITEAFF
>TRBV27
CASSLTSGTPRNTEAFF
>TRBV5-6
CASSLGTQGANGYTF
>TRBV11-2
CASSPGRFSGYTF
>TRBV7-2
CASVAGGSYNEQFF
>TRBV19
CASSIQGAARTEAFF
>TRBV2
CASGGTIGETQYF